This section outlines one T cell receptor (beta chain) sequence together with its context. Its target is not known. This sample was included in a study of graft-versus-host responses after intestinal transplantation. As for the study in general: Multivisceral, liver-intestinal, or isolated intestinal grafts were transplanted into recipients. Induction with anti-thymocyte globulin, then tacrolimus and steroids for about 3 years, was given to all recipients. Study-level findings and limits: Ileal or blood samples showed some GvH clones first, and such clones were also found in recipient marrow. With peak circulating GvH clone levels came an association with early post-transplant HvG declines.

The table came from immunoSEQ multiplex PCR; TCRdb's copy has only in-frame clones and leaves some out. The data contain about 120,000 clones, 90% to 95% of them singletons. Looked up from germline, CDR1 is LNHDA and CDR2 is SQIVND (reference sequence). Unmatched junction bases numbered 11, after V lost 9 bases and J lost 3 bases. The CDR3 is made up of 16 amino acids. The sample consisted of unstimulated CD4+ T cells sorted from spleen or lymph node cells, taken before intestinal transplant. The chain uses TRBV19 and TRBJ1-3; 10 positions agree with TRBD1. This sequence was found in a human donor who received an intestinal transplant. CDR3 sequence: CASRPGQGMVGNTIYF. The CDR3 nucleotides are TGTGCCAGCCGCCCGGGACAGGGGATGGTTGGAAACACCATATATTTT.